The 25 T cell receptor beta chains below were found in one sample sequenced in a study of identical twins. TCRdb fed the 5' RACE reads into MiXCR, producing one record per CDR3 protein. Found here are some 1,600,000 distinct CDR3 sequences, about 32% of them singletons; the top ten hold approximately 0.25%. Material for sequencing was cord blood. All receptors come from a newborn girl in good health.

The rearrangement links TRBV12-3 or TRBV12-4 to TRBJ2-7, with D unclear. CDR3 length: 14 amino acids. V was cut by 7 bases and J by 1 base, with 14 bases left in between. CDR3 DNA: TGTGCCAGCACCGAATGGGCAGATTCCTACGAGCAGTACTTC. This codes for CASTEWADSYEQYF.

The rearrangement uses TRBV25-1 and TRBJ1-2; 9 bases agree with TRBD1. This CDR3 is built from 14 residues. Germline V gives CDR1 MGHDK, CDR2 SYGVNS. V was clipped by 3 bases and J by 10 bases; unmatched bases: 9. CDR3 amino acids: CASSDGTGRAYYTF. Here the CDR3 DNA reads TGTGCCAGCAGTGATGGGACAGGGAGGGCTTACTACACCTTC.

CDR3 in amino acids: CATSPPTGFNGYTF. The CDR3 region has the DNA TGTGCCACCAGTCCACCGACAGGGTTTAATGGCTACACCTTC. The chain links TRBV15 to TRBJ1-2; 7 positions agree with TRBD1. The CDR3 runs 14 residues. The V gene end was trimmed by 6 bases and the J gene end by 6 bases; junction bases not matched to a gene: 10. CDR1 and CDR2 (germline): LNHNV, YYDKDF (reference sequence).

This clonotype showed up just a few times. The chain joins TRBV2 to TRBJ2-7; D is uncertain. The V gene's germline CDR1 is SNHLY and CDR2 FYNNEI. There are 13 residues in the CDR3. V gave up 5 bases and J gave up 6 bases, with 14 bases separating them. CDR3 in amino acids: CASSRRLITEQYF. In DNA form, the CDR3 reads TGTGCCAGCAGTAGGCGCCTTATTACCGAGCAGTACTTC.

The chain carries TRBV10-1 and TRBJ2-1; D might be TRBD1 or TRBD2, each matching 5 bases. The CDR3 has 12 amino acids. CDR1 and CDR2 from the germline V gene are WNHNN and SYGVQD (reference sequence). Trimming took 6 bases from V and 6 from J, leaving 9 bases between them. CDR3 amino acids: CASRGDLNEQFF. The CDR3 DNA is TGCGCCAGCAGGGGGGATCTCAATGAGCAGTTCTTC.

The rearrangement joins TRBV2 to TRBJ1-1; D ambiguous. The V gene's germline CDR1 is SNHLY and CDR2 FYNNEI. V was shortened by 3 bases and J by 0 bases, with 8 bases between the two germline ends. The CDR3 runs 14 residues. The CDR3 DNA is TGTGCCAGCAGTGAGAGGATCATGAACACTGAAGCTTTCTTT. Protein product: CASSERIMNTEAFF. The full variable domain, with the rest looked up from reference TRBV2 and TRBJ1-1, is EPEVTQTPSHQVTQMGQEVILRCVPISNHLYFYWYRQILGQKVEFLVSFYNNEISEKSEIFDDQFSVERPDGSNFTLKIRSTKLEDSAMYFCASSERIMNTEAFFGQGTRLTVV.

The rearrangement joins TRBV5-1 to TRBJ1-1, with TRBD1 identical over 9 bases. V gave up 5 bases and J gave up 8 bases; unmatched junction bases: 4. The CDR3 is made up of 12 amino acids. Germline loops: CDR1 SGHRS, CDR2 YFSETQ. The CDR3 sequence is CASRDGTGEAFF. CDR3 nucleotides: TGCGCCAGCAGGGACGGGACAGGGGAAGCTTTCTTT.

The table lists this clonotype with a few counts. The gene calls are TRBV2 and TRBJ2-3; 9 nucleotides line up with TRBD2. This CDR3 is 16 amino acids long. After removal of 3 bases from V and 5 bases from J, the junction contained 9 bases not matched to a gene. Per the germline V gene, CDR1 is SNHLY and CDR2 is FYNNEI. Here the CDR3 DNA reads TGTGCCAGCAGTGATTTGGTAGCGGGGGCAGGAGATACGCAGTATTTT. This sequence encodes CASSDLVAGAGDTQYF.

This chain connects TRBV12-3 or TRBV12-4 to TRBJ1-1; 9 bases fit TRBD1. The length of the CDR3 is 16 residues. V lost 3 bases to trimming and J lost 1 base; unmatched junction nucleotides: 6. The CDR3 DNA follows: TGTGCCAGCAGTTTGGCCGACAGGGGGGCGAACACTGAAGCTTTCTTT. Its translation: CASSLADRGANTEAFF.

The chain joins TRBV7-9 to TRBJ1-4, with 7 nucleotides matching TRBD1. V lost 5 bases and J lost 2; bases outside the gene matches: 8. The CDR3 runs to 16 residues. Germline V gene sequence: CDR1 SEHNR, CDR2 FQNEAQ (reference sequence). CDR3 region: CASSRDRVGTNEKLFF. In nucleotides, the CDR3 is TGTGCCAGCAGCCGCGACAGGGTGGGGACTAATGAAAAACTGTTTTTT.

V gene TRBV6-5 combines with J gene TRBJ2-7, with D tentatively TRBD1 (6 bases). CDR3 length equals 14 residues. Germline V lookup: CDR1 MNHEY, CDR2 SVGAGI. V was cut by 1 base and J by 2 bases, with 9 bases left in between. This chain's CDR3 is CASSYLQGPYEQYF. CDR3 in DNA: TGTGCCAGCAGTTACTTACAGGGTCCCTACGAGCAGTACTTC.

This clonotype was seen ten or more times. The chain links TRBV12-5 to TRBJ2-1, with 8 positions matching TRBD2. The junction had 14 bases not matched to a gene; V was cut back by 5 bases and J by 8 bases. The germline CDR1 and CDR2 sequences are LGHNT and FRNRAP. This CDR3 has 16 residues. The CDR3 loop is CASGQATSRGGDEQFF. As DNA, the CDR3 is TGTGCTAGTGGTCAAGCTACTAGCCGGGGGGGCGATGAGCAGTTCTTC.

For the CDR3, the DNA is TGCGCCAGCAGCTTGGAGGGGGAAGGGGAGCTGTTTTTT. The encoded protein is CASSLEGEGELFF. The J gene is TRBJ2-2, the V gene TRBV5-1; perhaps TRBD1 as D (6 bases). The CDR3 runs 13 residues. Trimming shortened V by 0 bases and J by 8 bases, and 8 bases separated the two germline ends. Per germline, CDR1 SGHRS and CDR2 YFSETQ. The full variable domain, completed using reference TRBV5-1 and TRBJ2-2, is KAGVTQTPRYLIKTRGQQVTLSCSPISGHRSVSWYQQTPGQGLQFLFEYFSETQRNKGNFPGRFSGRQFSNSRSEMNVSTLELGDSALYLCASSLEGEGELFFGEGSRLTVL.

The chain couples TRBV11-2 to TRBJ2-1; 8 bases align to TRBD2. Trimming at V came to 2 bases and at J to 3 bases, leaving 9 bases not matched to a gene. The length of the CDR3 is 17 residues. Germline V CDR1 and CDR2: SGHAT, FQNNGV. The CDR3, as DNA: TGTGCCAGCAGCTTAATAAGCGGGGGCCGCGTCTACAATGAGCAGTTCTTC. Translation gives CASSLISGGRVYNEQFF.

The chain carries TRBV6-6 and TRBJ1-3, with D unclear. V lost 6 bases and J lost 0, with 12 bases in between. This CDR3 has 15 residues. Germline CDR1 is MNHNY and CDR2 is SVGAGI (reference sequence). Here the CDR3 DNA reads TGTGCCAGCAGAGACGAGGCCTACTCTGGAAACACCATATATTTT. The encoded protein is CASRDEAYSGNTIYF.

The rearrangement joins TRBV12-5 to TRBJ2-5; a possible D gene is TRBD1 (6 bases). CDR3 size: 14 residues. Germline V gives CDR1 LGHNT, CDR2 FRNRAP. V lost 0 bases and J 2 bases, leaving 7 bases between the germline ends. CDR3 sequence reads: CASGLVGQQETQYF. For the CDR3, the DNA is TGTGCTAGTGGTTTGGTAGGACAGCAAGAGACCCAGTACTTC.

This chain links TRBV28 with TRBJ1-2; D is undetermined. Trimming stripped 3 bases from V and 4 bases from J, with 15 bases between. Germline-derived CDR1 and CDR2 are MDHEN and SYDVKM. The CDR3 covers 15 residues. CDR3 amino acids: CASSFSRAKGYGYTF. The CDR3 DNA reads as TGTGCCAGCAGTTTCAGCCGTGCTAAAGGCTATGGCTACACCTTC.

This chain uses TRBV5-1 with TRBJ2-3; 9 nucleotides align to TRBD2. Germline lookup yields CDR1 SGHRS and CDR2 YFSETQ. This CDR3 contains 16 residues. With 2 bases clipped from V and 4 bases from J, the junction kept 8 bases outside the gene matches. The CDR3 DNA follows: TGCGCCAGCAGCTTTACCCCAGCGGGGGGCGCAGATACGCAGTATTTT. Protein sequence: CASSFTPAGGADTQYF. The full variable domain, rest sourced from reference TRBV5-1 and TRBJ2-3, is KAGVTQTPRYLIKTRGQQVTLSCSPISGHRSVSWYQQTPGQGLQFLFEYFSETQRNKGNFPGRFSGRQFSNSRSEMNVSTLELGDSALYLCASSFTPAGGADTQYFGPGTRLTVL.

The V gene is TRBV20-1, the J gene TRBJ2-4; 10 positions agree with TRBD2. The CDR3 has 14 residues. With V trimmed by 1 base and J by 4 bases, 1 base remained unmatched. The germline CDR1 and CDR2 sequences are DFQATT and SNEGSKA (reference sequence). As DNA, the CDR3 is TGCAGTGCTAGAGTTAGCGGGGGGAAAAACATTCAGTACTTC. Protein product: CSARVSGGKNIQYF.

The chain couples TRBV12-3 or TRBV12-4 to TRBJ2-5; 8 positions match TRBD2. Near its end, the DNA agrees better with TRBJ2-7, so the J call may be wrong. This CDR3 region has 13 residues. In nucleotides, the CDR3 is TGTGCCAGCAGTCCCGGGACTAGAGGCGAGCAGTACTTC. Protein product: CASSPGTRGEQYF.

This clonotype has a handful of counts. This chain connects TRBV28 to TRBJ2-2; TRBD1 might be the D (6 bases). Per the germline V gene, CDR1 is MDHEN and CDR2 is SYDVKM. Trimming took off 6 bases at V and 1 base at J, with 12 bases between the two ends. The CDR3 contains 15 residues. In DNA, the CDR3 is TGTGCCAGCAGCTATGGGGGCGTGAACACCGGGGAGCTGTTTTTT. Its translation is CASSYGGVNTGELFF. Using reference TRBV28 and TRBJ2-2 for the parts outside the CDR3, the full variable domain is DVKVTQSSRYLVKRTGEKVFLECVQDMDHENMFWYRQDPGLGLRLIYFSYDVKMKEKGDIPEGYSVSREKKERFSLILESASTNQTSMYLCASSYGGVNTGELFFGEGSRLTVL.

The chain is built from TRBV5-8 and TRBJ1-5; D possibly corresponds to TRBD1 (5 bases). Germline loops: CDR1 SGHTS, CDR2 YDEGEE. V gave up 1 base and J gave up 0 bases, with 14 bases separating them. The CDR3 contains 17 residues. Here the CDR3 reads CASSLFQGESSNQPQHF. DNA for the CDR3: TGTGCCAGCAGCTTGTTCCAGGGCGAAAGTAGCAATCAGCCCCAGCATTTT. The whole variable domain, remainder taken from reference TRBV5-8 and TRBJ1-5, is EAGVTQSPTHLIKTRGQQATLRCSPISGHTSVYWYQQALGLGLQFLLWYDEGEERNRGNFPPRFSGRQFPNYSSELNVNALELEDSALYLCASSLFQGESSNQPQHFGDGTRLSIL.

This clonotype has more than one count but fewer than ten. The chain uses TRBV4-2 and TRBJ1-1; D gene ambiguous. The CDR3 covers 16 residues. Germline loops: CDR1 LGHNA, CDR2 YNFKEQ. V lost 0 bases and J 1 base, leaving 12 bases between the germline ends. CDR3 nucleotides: TGTGCCAGCAGCCAAGATATTGGCAGCCGGAACACTGAAGCTTTCTTT. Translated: CASSQDIGSRNTEAFF.

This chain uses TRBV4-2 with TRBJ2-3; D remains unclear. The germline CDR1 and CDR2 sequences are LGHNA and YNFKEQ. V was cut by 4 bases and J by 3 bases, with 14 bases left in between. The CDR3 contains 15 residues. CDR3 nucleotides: TGTGCCAGCAGCCGCGGCACGCCGTTTACAGATACGCAGTATTTT. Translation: CASSRGTPFTDTQYF.

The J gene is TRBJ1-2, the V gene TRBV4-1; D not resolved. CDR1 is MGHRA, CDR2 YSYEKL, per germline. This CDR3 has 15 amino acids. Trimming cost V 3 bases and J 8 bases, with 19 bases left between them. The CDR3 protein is CASSQKWVQRHGYTF. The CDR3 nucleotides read TGCGCCAGCAGCCAGAAATGGGTCCAAAGACACGGCTACACCTTC.